Listed here are 5 T cell receptor beta chains from one sample, sequenced in a study of shared clonotypes between healthy human individuals. Profiling relied on immunoSEQ multiplex PCR, and the TCRdb table lists in-frame clones only, not all of them. The table lists roughly 500,000 clones, more than 65% of them singletons. Sequencing was done on a sample of PBMCs. These receptor sequences come from a middle-aged woman in good health. Some clones in this sample may be carry-over from other donors' samples.

The CDR3 DNA follows: TGTGCCAGCAGCTTCCTCGCCGGGACAGGGGGGAACACTGAAGCTTTCTTT. The encoded protein is CASSFLAGTGGNTEAFF. The chain employs TRBV5-6 and TRBJ1-1, with 11 bases aligning to TRBD1. The CDR3 has 17 residues. CDR1 and CDR2 from the germline V gene are SGHDT and YYEEEE. V trimming: 2 bases; J trimming: 1 base; junction bases outside the gene matches: 7.

This clone occurred many times. Additional DNA sequences in this sample encode the identical CDR3. The J gene is TRBJ2-5, the V gene TRBV28, with 7 bases lining up with TRBD2. Trimming took 5 bases from V and 5 from J; bases not matched to a gene: 5. This CDR3 spans 13 amino acids. In germline, CDR1 is MDHEN, CDR2 SYDVKM. The CDR3 loop is CASSGEGRETQYF. The CDR3 nucleotides are TGTGCCAGCAGTGGGGAGGGGAGGGAGACCCAGTACTTC.

This chain joins TRBV4-1 and TRBJ2-3, with unresolved D. Trimming took 2 bases from V and 4 from J, leaving 4 bases between them. The CDR3 totals 12 residues. Germline V gene lookup returns CDR1 MGHRA and CDR2 YSYEKL. The DNA for the CDR3 is TGCGCCAGCAGCCAATCCCCAGATACGCAGTATTTT. This encodes CASSQSPDTQYF.

A single count supports this clone. The chain uses TRBV30 and TRBJ2-3, with 9 bases that match TRBD1. The V gene end was trimmed by 0 bases and the J gene end by 2 bases; junction bases not matched to a gene: 3. Germline assignment: CDR1 GTSNPN and CDR2 SVGIG (reference sequence). This CDR3 comprises 15 residues. The CDR3 nucleotides are TGTGCCTGGAGTGTTGGGACAGGGTTCACAGATACGCAGTATTTT. Its protein is CAWSVGTGFTDTQYF.

The rearrangement links TRBV28 to TRBJ2-1; the D gene is possibly TRBD2 (5 bases). Germline CDR1 is MDHEN and CDR2 is SYDVKM. The CDR3 runs to 15 residues. V lost 7 bases and J lost 4, with 17 bases in between. The CDR3, as DNA: TGTGCCAGCATCTCGCCGGGGAGACCTTACAATGAGCAGTTCTTC. Amino acid sequence: CASISPGRPYNEQFF.